The source of this T cell receptor beta chain is a study of technical replicates of blood from several donors. V lost 8 bases, J lost 4 bases, and 5 bases stayed unmatched. The germline CDR1 and CDR2 sequences are MDHEN and SYDVKM. This CDR3 comprises 13 residues. The protocol was immunoSEQ multiplex PCR, while the TCRdb copy is restricted to in-frame clones and leaves out a portion. The repertoire has around 80,000 clones, roughly nine tenths of them found once; the top ten carry more than 0.2%. This clone showed up just a few times. This receptor was taken from a human donor in good health. The specimen was T cells isolated from PBMCs. V gene TRBV28 combines with J gene TRBJ1-5; 7 bases align to TRBD1. In nucleotides, the CDR3 is TGTGCCAGCCGACAGGGACGGAATCAGCCCCAGCATTTT. Its protein product is CASRQGRNQPQHF.